This T cell receptor beta chain emerged from a study of blood T cell repertoires in COVID-19. TCRdb keeps only in-frame clones here, not all; method: immunoSEQ multiplex PCR. The data contain over 90,000 clones, around 86% of them singletons. The CDR3 covers 15 residues. Sequencing was performed on peripheral blood. The chain employs TRBV21-1 and TRBJ1-5. TRBV21-1 is annotated as a pseudogene. The TCR was taken from a man in his fifties with active or convalescent COVID-19. CDR3 in amino acids: CASSKGREGNQPQHF. Written as DNA, the CDR3 is TGTGCCAGCAGCAAAGGAAGGGAGGGGAATCAGCCCCAGCATTTT.